This T cell receptor (beta chain) comes out of a study of shared clonotypes between healthy human individuals. On the study more broadly: Donor composition was two women and three men, aged 18 to 49. Study-level findings and limits: Sampling involved blood alone; tissue repertoires likely differ. Several donors showed sharing of about 4.8% of naive CD4 clonotypes.

V lost 5 bases and J lost 8, with 12 bases in between. There are 12 residues in the CDR3. Germline CDR1 reads SGHNT; CDR2 reads YENEEA. Concerning this clone: The antigen is undetermined.

Sequencing used immunoSEQ multiplex PCR; TCRdb keeps in-frame clones, though not all of them. The data contain over 2 million clones, around 95% of them singletons. This chain uses TRBV11-3 with TRBJ1-2; D remains ambiguous. Sequenced sample: naive CD4+ T cells sorted from blood. Noted subset: CD45RA+ positively selected. The clonotype was recovered from a man aged 18 to 30 in good health. The CDR3 nucleotides are TGTGCCAGCAGCCTAGGAGGATTAGGCTACACCTTC. Its translation: CASSLGGLGYTF.